These T cell receptor beta chains were read from a single sample in a study of blood T cell repertoires in COVID-19. Clones were sequenced by immunoSEQ multiplex PCR, and TCRdb holds only the in-frame ones, with some missing. The sample has around 170,000 clones, roughly 80% seen once. Specimen: PBMCs or T cells enriched from blood (not recorded which). All receptors come from a man aged 55 to 69 who had been exposed to COVID-19. The CDR3 runs from the conserved cysteine through the conserved F or W. The D gene is left open where the match is weak. Size values are once, few and many counts, or a class for expanded clones, and some rows have none.

j_call,clone_size,d_call,v_call,cdr3_aa,cdr3_nt
TRBJ2-3,-,-,TRBV9,CASSVYRASTDTQYF,TGTGCCAGCAGCGTTTACAGGGCCAGCACAGATACGCAGTATTTT
TRBJ2-2,many,-,TRBV7-9,CASSVDFTGELFF,TGTGCCAGCAGCGTGGACTTCACCGGGGAGCTGTTTTTT
TRBJ2-1,-,-,TRBV6-5,CASSGGAISYNEQFF,TGTGCCAGCAGCGGCGGCGCGATCTCCTACAATGAGCAGTTCTTC
TRBJ1-2,-,TRBD1,TRBV29-1,CSVDRGPGEDYGYTF,TGCAGCGTTGATAGGGGGCCAGGGGAGGACTATGGCTACACCTTC
TRBJ2-5,-,-,TRBV7-2,CASSLAPAGSSSGLQETQYF,TGTGCCAGCAGCTTAGCCCCGGCGGGTAGCAGTAGCGGACTCCAAGAGACCCAGTACTTC
TRBJ2-3,-,-,TRBV10-2,CASSVGRDTQYF,TGCGCCAGCAGTGTTGGGAGGGATACGCAGTATTTT
TRBJ1-1,-,-,TRBV29-1,CSVEATQGTTEAFF,TGCAGCGTTGAAGCCACGCAGGGAACCACTGAAGCTTTCTTT
TRBJ2-2,-,-,TRBV6-6,CASSSDQGTGELFF,TGTGCCAGCAGTTCCGACCAGGGCACCGGGGAGCTGTTTTTT
TRBJ1-1,-,TRBD1,TRBV30,CAHNRGQGTEAFF,TGTGCCCACAACAGGGGGCAAGGTACTGAAGCTTTCTTT
TRBJ2-1,-,TRBD2,TRBV10-3,CAIRDTSGRVDEQFF,TGTGCCATCAGGGATACTAGCGGGAGAGTCGATGAGCAGTTCTTC
TRBJ1-2,once,-,TRBV7-2,CASSLARLNGYTF,TGTGCCAGCAGCTTAGCCAGGTTGAATGGCTACACCTTC
TRBJ2-7,-,-,TRBV7-2,CASSFYTPTYEQYF,TGTGCCAGCAGCTTTTATACACCGACCTACGAGCAGTACTTC
TRBJ2-5,-,-,TRBV4-2,CASSQEARIQETQYF,TGTGCCAGCAGCCAAGAAGCTAGGATCCAAGAGACCCAGTACTTC